This TCR beta chain emerged from a study of tumor-infiltrating lymphocytes in localized non-small cell lung cancer. For the study at large: From each patient, both tumor and uninvolved lung, non-adjacent to tumor, were sampled.

This clone was picked up one time. The target antigen is unknown. TCRdb keeps only in-frame clones here, not all; method: immunoSEQ multiplex PCR. Among about 16,000 clones listed, roughly 73% were seen once. This CDR3 is built from 15 residues. Germline V gene lookup returns CDR1 SGHRS and CDR2 YFSETQ. V shed 5 bases and J 2 bases; nucleotides not matched to a gene: 7. Study conclusions and caveats: TCR sequencing covered a subset of patients with enough tissue. Immunotypes IM1 and IM2 had similar TCR-derived T-cell fractions. Higher tumor T cell infiltration than in uninvolved lung was supported by TCRbeta sequencing.

The rearrangement joins TRBV5-1 to TRBJ2-3; 8 bases fit TRBD2. The origin of this receptor is a human donor with non-small cell lung cancer. Sample: lung tumor tissue. CDR3 bases: TGCGCCAGCAGACGAGCGGGGGATTTCACAGATACGCAGTATTTT. Translated, it gives CASRRAGDFTDTQYF. The whole variable domain, remainder taken from reference TRBV5-1 and TRBJ2-3, is KAGVTQTPRYLIKTRGQQVTLSCSPISGHRSVSWYQQTPGQGLQFLFEYFSETQRNKGNFPGRFSGRQFSNSRSEMNVSTLELGDSALYLCASRRAGDFTDTQYFGPGTRLTVL.